This T cell receptor beta chain was captured by sequencing in a study of blood T cell repertoires in COVID-19. The overall study: Acute and convalescent COVID-19 specimens originated in the United States, Italy and Spain. Sources were T cells, B-cell-depleted T cells, or PBMCs; the material itself was cDNA or gDNA.

Relative to its sample, this clone is medium-sized. Study processing details: Reference gene primer amplification in the assay estimated nucleated cell counts. TCRdb's copy holds only in-frame clones and misses some; the assay was immunoSEQ multiplex PCR. That table supplies the V and J calls and clone size; D and trimming were determined from the DNA. The repertoire consists of about 140,000 clones, with 65% to 85% occurring once and the leading ten covering less than 2.5%. In germline, CDR1 is SEHNR, CDR2 FQNEAQ (reference sequence). V dropped 4 bases and J dropped 2; count of bases not matched to a gene: 7. The CDR3 consists of 16 residues.

The TCR was taken from a woman aged 55-70 years with acute or convalescent COVID-19. Sequencing input: peripheral blood. The genes are TRBV7-9 and TRBJ2-5, with 10 bases fitting TRBD1. CDR3 sequence reads: CASSSQDRGLQETQYF. CDR3 bases: TGTGCCAGCAGCTCCCAGGACAGGGGGTTACAAGAGACCCAGTACTTC.